Below are 17 T cell receptor beta chains sequenced from a single sample in a study of T-cell memory formation after mild COVID-19. TCRdb reprocessed the 5' RACE reads via MiXCR and lists one record per CDR3 protein. This table holds about 350,000 distinct CDR3 sequences, approximately 14% found once. The material sequenced was PBMCs or a T cell subset sorted from them (not recorded which). Receptor source: a man younger than 35 who had mild COVID-19 (a few samples of this study predate the infection). Cell type and time point are not known.

This clonotype was detected many times. The chain links TRBV6-5 to TRBJ2-7; no clear D. Trimming took off 2 bases at V and 3 bases at J, with 14 bases between the two ends. This CDR3 is 15 amino acids long. Germline V gives CDR1 MNHEY, CDR2 SVGAGI. CDR3 nucleotide sequence: TGTGCCAGCAGTTACGCACACCGTTTCCTCTACGAGCAGTACTTC. Protein sequence: CASSYAHRFLYEQYF.

This clonotype was detected a few times. The chain carries TRBV24-1 and TRBJ2-6, with D perhaps TRBD1 (6 bases). The CDR3 is 15 residues long. Germline lookup yields CDR1 KGHDR and CDR2 SFDVKD. The ends were cut back, 9 bases at V and 2 bases at J, with 13 bases in the middle. CDR3 DNA sequence: TGTGCCACCGCGACCACAGGGACTGGGGCCAACGTCCTGACTTTC. It yields the protein CATATTGTGANVLTF.

This clonotype was detected a few times. V gene TRBV7-9 combines with J gene TRBJ1-1; D uncertain. CDR1 and CDR2 (germline): SEHNR, FQNEAQ (reference sequence). The germline V and J ends were trimmed by 2 bases and 7 bases, with 14 bases remaining between them. The CDR3 runs 14 residues. The chain's CDR3 is CASSLTSLGDEAFF. The CDR3 DNA follows: TGTGCCAGCAGCTTAACTAGTCTCGGCGATGAAGCTTTCTTT.

This clonotype came up a few times. This chain connects TRBV7-3 to TRBJ2-3; D is unclear. Trimming stripped 1 base from V and 3 bases from J, with 8 bases between. Germline CDR1 is SGHTA and CDR2 is FQGTGA. The CDR3 sequence is 14 residues long. Written as DNA, the CDR3 is TGTGCCAGCAGCTTAAACGACGGGACAGATACGCAGTATTTT. This codes for CASSLNDGTDTQYF.

This clonotype was seen more than once but under ten times. The chain uses TRBV7-6 and TRBJ1-3; no definite D call. Per the germline V gene, CDR1 is SGHVS and CDR2 is FNYEAQ. CDR3 length equals 16 residues. Trimming took off 1 base at V and 4 bases at J, with 14 bases between the two ends. The CDR3 DNA follows: TGTGCCAGCAGCTTAGTGTCGCAGGCGGAGGGAAACACCATATATTTT. Translation: CASSLVSQAEGNTIYF.

A few counts support this clonotype. V and J are TRBV12-3 or TRBV12-4 and TRBJ2-2; D is unclear. This CDR3 contains 15 residues. V lost 4 bases, J lost 5 bases, and 14 bases lay in between. Here the CDR3 reads CASSSPAHGTGELFF. For the CDR3, the DNA is TGTGCCAGCAGTTCCCCCGCCCATGGGACCGGGGAGCTGTTTTTT.

In its sample, this clonotype was seen a few times. The chain links TRBV7-9 to TRBJ2-2; maybe TRBD1 (6 bases). The CDR3 is 17 residues long. CDR1 SEHNR and CDR2 FQNEAQ come from the germline V gene (reference sequence). Trimming pared 7 bases from V and 1 base from J, leaving 19 bases between. CDR3 bases: TGTGCCAGCACCTCCTCCGGGGACATGCGGAACACCGGGGAGCTGTTTTTT. Translated: CASTSSGDMRNTGELFF.

V is TRBV4-1 and J is TRBJ1-6; D gene uncertain. Germline V CDR1 and CDR2: MGHRA, YSYEKL. V lost 3 bases and J 8 bases, leaving 14 bases between the germline ends. This CDR3 contains 15 residues. The CDR3: CASSHPEGVDSPLHF. CDR3 in DNA: TGCGCCAGCAGCCATCCCGAGGGAGTGGATTCACCCCTCCACTTT.

At least ten counts were recorded for this clonotype. The chain employs TRBV4-3 and TRBJ1-4; D is possibly TRBD1 (5 bases). V was pared by 0 bases and J by 8 bases, with 10 bases between. Germline lookup yields CDR1 LGHNA and CDR2 YSLEER. This CDR3 has 14 residues. The CDR3 reads CASSQEPGGEKLFF. CDR3 sequence (DNA): TGCGCCAGCAGCCAAGAGCCCGGGGGGGAAAAACTGTTTTTT.

This sequence joins TRBV20-1 and TRBJ1-2; D possibly corresponds to TRBD1 (6 bases). V gave up 6 bases and J gave up 4 bases, with 30 bases separating them. Germline CDR1 DFQATT, CDR2 SNEGSKA (reference sequence). This CDR3 has 18 amino acids. The CDR3 bases are TGCAGTGCCGACAGTATCGGGACATCAACCCCTCTAATCTATGGCTACACCTTC. This sequence encodes CSADSIGTSTPLIYGYTF.

The V and J genes are TRBV2 and TRBJ1-1; 8 bases are shared with TRBD1. V shed 5 bases and J 1 base; nucleotides not matched to a gene: 9. The CDR3 contains 16 residues. The germline CDR1 and CDR2 sequences are SNHLY and FYNNEI. CDR3 sequence reads: CASSPLWTGRNTEAFF. The CDR3 DNA sequence: TGTGCCAGCAGTCCCCTTTGGACAGGGAGGAACACTGAAGCTTTCTTT.

This clonotype showed up just a few times. CDR3 DNA sequence: TGTGCCAGCAGCCCCGGACAGGAAAGATCACCCCTCCACTTT. Translation: CASSPGQERSPLHF. The rearrangement links TRBV28 to TRBJ1-6; TRBD1 matches at 7 bases. The junction had 9 bases not matched to a gene; V was cut back by 6 bases and J by 10 bases. The CDR3 is made up of 14 amino acids. Germline CDR1 MDHEN, CDR2 SYDVKM.

The chain links TRBV5-1 to TRBJ2-1, with D tentatively TRBD1 (5 bases). Germline V gives CDR1 SGHRS, CDR2 YFSETQ. The V end was cut by 4 bases, the J end by 4 bases, with 12 bases between. The CDR3 spans 14 residues. Written as DNA, the CDR3 is TGCGCCAGCAGCGTTGACACAGGATACAATGAGCAGTTCTTC. The encoded protein is CASSVDTGYNEQFF.

This clonotype was found a few times. The chain joins TRBV21-1 to TRBJ2-7; no DNA check was done on the table's D call, TRBD1. TRBV21-1 is annotated as a pseudogene. This CDR3 is 14 amino acids long. The DNA for the CDR3 is TGTGCCAGCAGAGAGGAGGGGGTGCCCTACGAGCAGTACGTC. It yields the protein CASREEGVPYEQYV.

CDR3 loop: CASRLDGELFF. CDR3 sequence (DNA): TGCGCCAGCAGACTTGACGGGGAGCTGTTTTTT. The chain carries TRBV5-1 and TRBJ2-2; D gene uncertain. Germline V gene data show CDR1 as SGHRS and CDR2 as YFSETQ. There are 11 residues in the CDR3. V gave up 5 bases and J gave up 7 bases, with 6 bases separating them.

This clonotype was seen repeatedly, ten times or more. J is TRBJ2-2 and V is TRBV12-3 or TRBV12-4, with D uncertain. The CDR3 runs 15 residues. Trimming shortened V by 7 bases and J by 6 bases, and 18 bases separated the two germline ends. CDR3 DNA: TGTGCCAGCACCATACTAACCCCACGCGCCGGGGAGCTGTTTTTT. Encoded protein: CASTILTPRAGELFF.

V usage is TRBV11-2 and J usage is TRBJ1-5; tentative D call: TRBD1 (6 bases). The germline gives CDR1 SGHAT, CDR2 FQNNGV. Trimming took 4 bases from V and 10 from J, leaving 20 bases between them. This CDR3 is built from 15 residues. In DNA, the CDR3 is TGTGCCAGCAGCTATCGCCGGGACAACTCACTCCCCCAGCATTTT. As protein: CASSYRRDNSLPQHF.